The 9 T cell receptor beta chains below all came from one sample that was sequenced in a study of CD8 T cells in Susac syndrome. Random hexamers primed reverse transcription of about 0.5 to 1 ug RNA. Each CDR3 protein is one row after TCRdb ran MiXCR on the immunoSEQ multiplex PCR reads. This table holds 150,000 or so distinct CDR3 sequences, roughly 95% found once. Sample: CD4+ T cells from PBMCs. These receptors were obtained from a human donor in good health.

This chain links TRBV29-1 with TRBJ2-2; 9 bases line up with TRBD2. The junction had 1 base not matched to a gene; V was cut back by 4 bases and J by 4 bases. Per the germline V gene, CDR1 is SQVTM and CDR2 is ANQGSEA. The CDR3 consists of 13 residues. The CDR3 DNA sequence: TGCAGCGTTGGCGGGGGGGCCACCGGGGAGCTGTTTTTT. It encodes CSVGGGATGELFF.

In DNA, the CDR3 is TGTGCCAGCAGCCGAAGCAACAGCCCCCAAGAGACCCAGTACTTC. Its translation: CASSRSNSPQETQYF. The chain has TRBV3-1 and TRBJ2-5; D unresolved. Trimming pared 4 bases from V and 1 base from J, leaving 13 bases between. The germline CDR1 and CDR2 sequences are LGHDT and YNNKEL (reference sequence). The CDR3 runs to 15 residues.

The rearrangement uses TRBV6-5 and TRBJ2-5; 7 bases match TRBD1. Germline V gene sequence: CDR1 MNHEY, CDR2 SVGAGI. The CDR3 has 14 residues. V shed 5 bases and J 7 bases; nucleotides not matched to a gene: 10. CDR3 region: CASSVGTGVGTQYF. DNA for the CDR3: TGTGCCAGCAGTGTTGGAACAGGGGTAGGGACCCAGTACTTC.

The rearrangement uses TRBV7-2 and TRBJ1-5; 8 bases line up with TRBD1. CDR1 and CDR2 from the germline V gene are SGHTA and FQGNSA. The CDR3 spans 16 residues. After removal of 4 bases from V and 4 bases from J, the junction contained 9 bases not matched to a gene. CDR3 coding DNA: TGTGCCAGCAGCTCAGGCGGGACAGGCCTAAATCAGCCCCAGCATTTT. Translation gives CASSSGGTGLNQPQHF.

CDR3 bases: TGTGCCAGCAGCCAGGCCGGGGGCCAGGTGGTTGGCTACACCTTC. It translates to CASSQAGGQVVGYTF. The genes are TRBV3-1 and TRBJ1-2; TRBD1 is a possible D gene (6 bases). With 3 bases removed from V and 7 bases from J, the gap between germline ends came to 18 bases. From germline, CDR1 is LGHDT and CDR2 YNNKEL (reference sequence). The CDR3 length is 15 residues.

The chain uses TRBV7-3 and TRBJ2-3, with 10 bases matching TRBD1. This CDR3 is built from 16 residues. Losses at the gene ends were 5 bases for V and 2 bases for J; bases not matched to a gene: 7. From germline, CDR1 is SGHTA and CDR2 FQGTGA. CDR3 amino acids: CASSIGTGANTDTQYF. The DNA of the CDR3 is TGTGCCAGCAGCATTGGGACAGGGGCGAACACAGATACGCAGTATTTT. The full variable domain, rest sourced from reference TRBV7-3 and TRBJ2-3, is GAGVSQTPSNKVTEKGKYVELRCDPISGHTALYWYRQSLGQGPEFLIYFQGTGAADDSGLPNDRFFAVRPEGSVSTLKIQRTERGDSAVYLCASSIGTGANTDTQYFGPGTRLTVL.

This rearrangement joins TRBV19 to TRBJ2-2; no clear D. The CDR3 is 15 residues long. The V end was cut by 0 bases, the J end by 0 bases, with 5 bases between. Germline loops: CDR1 LNHDA, CDR2 SQIVND (reference sequence). The CDR3 is CASSIESTNTGELFF. The DNA of the CDR3 is TGTGCCAGTAGTATAGAATCCACGAACACCGGGGAGCTGTTTTTT.

The V and J genes are TRBV19 and TRBJ1-5, with 9 bases matching TRBD1. Germline V gives CDR1 LNHDA, CDR2 SQIVND (reference sequence). This CDR3 spans 16 amino acids. V shed 5 bases, J shed 3 bases, and the junction held 8 bases outside the gene matches. CDR3 DNA: TGTGCCAGTAGTCCCGGGACAGGGATCTTCAATCAGCCCCAGCATTTT. Amino acid sequence: CASSPGTGIFNQPQHF. Variable domain in full (rest from reference TRBV19 and TRBJ1-5): DGGITQSPKYLFRKEGQNVTLSCEQNLNHDAMYWYRQDPGQGLRLIYYSQIVNDFQKGDIAEGYSVSREKKESFPLTVTSAQKNPTAFYLCASSPGTGIFNQPQHFGDGTRLSIL.

This clonotype was seen once. This chain connects TRBV2 to TRBJ2-5; D gene unclear. Germline loops: CDR1 SNHLY, CDR2 FYNNEI. V lost 8 bases and J 2 bases, leaving 3 bases between the germline ends. The CDR3 contains 10 residues. The CDR3 nucleotides read TGTGCCAGCGTTCAAGAGACCCAGTACTTC. It codes for CASVQETQYF.